These 20 T cell receptor beta chains were all obtained from the same sample, sequenced in a study of regulatory T cells in long-lasting Graves disease. The sample's time point: newly diagnosed GD, antithyroid drugs for less than 3 months. Preparation of the TCR library used RNA extracted from PBMCs. To make TCR beta libraries, researchers used iRepertoire HTBI primers and Arm-PCR of CDR3 regions. TCRdb re-called the multiplex PCR reads with MiXCR, one entry per CDR3 protein. The sample yields 500,000 or so distinct CDR3 sequences, 15% to 20% seen once. The sample was also linked to a second study, of T cells in Graves' hyperthyroidism and ophthalmopathy.

The starting material was peripheral blood mononuclear cells (PBMCs), obtained at new diagnosis, from a patient treated with antithyroid drugs. These receptors came from a man aged 35 to 55 with Graves disease.

This chain connects TRBV19 to TRBJ2-7; D uncertain. V was trimmed by 0 bases and J by 4 bases, leaving 4 bases between them. The germline V gene encodes CDR1 LNHDA and CDR2 SQIVND (reference sequence). The CDR3 runs to 12 residues. In DNA form, the CDR3 reads TGTGCCAGTAGTATAGATTGGTACGAGCAGTACTTC. Encoded protein: CASSIDWYEQYF.

This clonotype was seen only a few times. This chain links TRBV13 with TRBJ2-7, with 7 bases that match TRBD1. The CDR3 totals 15 residues. Germline loops: CDR1 PRHDT, CDR2 FYEKMQ (reference sequence). With 2 bases clipped from V and 4 bases from J, the junction kept 8 bases outside the gene matches. CDR3 sequence reads: CASSLTGQPRYEQYF. CDR3 nucleotide sequence: TGTGCCAGCAGCTTAACGGGACAGCCCCGGTACGAGCAGTACTTC.

Comment on this clonotype: This may stem from a read error, because a much larger clone lies one nucleotide away. The chain employs TRBV11-2 and TRBJ1-1; perhaps TRBD1 as D (5 bases). Germline V gives CDR1 SGHAT, CDR2 FQNNGV. The V end was cut by 1 base, the J end by 4 bases, with 10 bases between. The CDR3 has 14 residues. Here the CDR3 reads CASSLARVTTEAFF. Written as DNA, the CDR3 is TGTGCCAGCAGCTTAGCCAGGGTGACCACTGAAGCTTTCTTT.

The chain is built from TRBV5-1 and TRBJ1-4, with TRBD1 matching over 9 bases. Per germline, CDR1 SGHRS and CDR2 YFSETQ. This CDR3 has 14 residues. Trimming took 4 bases from V and 7 from J; bases not matched to a gene: 5. The CDR3 nucleotides read TGCGCCAGCAGCGCGGGACAGGGAACTGAAAAACTGTTTTTT. Its translation is CASSAGQGTEKLFF.

This clonotype was counted ten times or more. V is TRBV5-6 and J is TRBJ2-2; D is perhaps TRBD1 (8 bases). Germline CDR1 and CDR2: SGHDT and YYEEEE. The CDR3 consists of 16 residues. Trimming stripped 3 bases from V and 4 bases from J, with 16 bases between. This CDR3 reads CASSSNRGGSTGELFF. The DNA of the CDR3 is TGTGCCAGCAGCTCGAACAGGGGGGGGAGCACCGGGGAGCTGTTTTTT.

This clonotype was found many times. This chain uses TRBV2 with TRBJ2-1, with TRBD2 identical over 13 bases. Looked up from germline, CDR1 is SNHLY and CDR2 is FYNNEI. With 6 bases clipped from V and 3 bases from J, the junction kept 5 bases outside the gene matches. The CDR3 is made up of 16 amino acids. In DNA form, the CDR3 reads TGTGCCAGCAGCCCGGGACTAGCGGGACTCTACAATGAGCAGTTCTTC. Its translation is CASSPGLAGLYNEQFF.

Notes on this clonotype: No DNA is shown, since the ends of the CDR3 on it are uncertain; the CDR3 is the one TCRdb lists. V gene TRBV13 combines with J gene TRBJ2-1; the D call TRBD2 from the table was never checked on the DNA. A total of 22 residues make up the CDR3, ends included. From germline, CDR1 is PRHDT and CDR2 FYEKMQ (reference sequence). CDR3 sequence reads: CASSFYICSARSGTSGRNEQFF.

This clonotype was recorded a few times. The junction departs from the called germline gene at one end, perhaps through a read error. The chain employs TRBV10-3 and TRBJ2-7; D not certain. Looked up from germline, CDR1 is ENHRY and CDR2 is SYGVKD. CDR3 size: 13 residues. The CDR3 reads CAISDPLSYGQYF. The DNA of the CDR3 is TGTGCCATCAGTGACCCCCTGTCCTACGGGCAGTACTTC.

This chain connects TRBV12-3 or TRBV12-4 to TRBJ2-3; D ambiguous. V dropped 4 bases and J dropped 2 bases, with 10 bases sitting between them. The CDR3 contains 14 residues. CDR3 region: CASSSNLNTDTQYF. CDR3 in DNA: TGTGCCAGCAGTTCTAATCTGAACACAGATACGCAGTATTTT.

This clonotype was seen at least ten times. The chain joins TRBV28 to TRBJ2-3; D tentatively reads TRBD1 or TRBD2 (5 bases each). V gave up 10 bases and J gave up 1 base, with 18 bases separating them. Germline V gene data show CDR1 as MDHEN and CDR2 as SYDVKM. The CDR3 spans 15 residues. The CDR3 protein is CATASTRGGTDTQYF. In DNA form, the CDR3 reads TGTGCCACCGCCTCGACTCGGGGCGGCACAGATACGCAGTATTTT. Full variable domain (missing parts from reference TRBV28 and TRBJ2-3): DVKVTQSSRYLVKRTGEKVFLECVQDMDHENMFWYRQDPGLGLRLIYFSYDVKMKEKGDIPEGYSVSREKKERFSLILESASTNQTSMYLCATASTRGGTDTQYFGPGTRLTVL.

The chain is built from TRBV12-5 and TRBJ1-1; D uncertain. Germline CDR1 reads LGHNT; CDR2 reads FRNRAP. This CDR3 spans 13 amino acids. Deletions cut 4 bases from V and 11 bases from J, with 17 bases between. The CDR3 DNA follows: TGTGCTAGTGGTTCCCCTGACCCCCGGTTTGCTTTCTTT. Encoded protein: CASGSPDPRFAFF.

A few counts support this clonotype. The rearrangement links TRBV20-1 to TRBJ2-1, with D tentatively TRBD2 (6 bases). The germline V gene encodes CDR1 DFQATT and CDR2 SNEGSKA (reference sequence). Between the trimmed V and J ends, which lost 2 bases and 4 bases, there was a span of 9 bases. The CDR3 contains 13 residues. CDR3 DNA sequence: TGCAGTGCTAGATCCGCGGGGTACAATGAGCAGTTCTTC. Its protein is CSARSAGYNEQFF.

The chain carries TRBV9 and TRBJ2-7; 7 bases agree with TRBD1. CDR3 size: 14 residues. Trimming took 3 bases from V and 6 from J; bases not matched to a gene: 9. Germline V gene data show CDR1 as SGDLS and CDR2 as YYNGEE. The CDR3 loop reads CASSAQPGQSEQYF. The CDR3 DNA follows: TGTGCCAGCAGCGCCCAACCGGGACAGTCCGAGCAGTACTTC.

This clonotype was counted ten times or more. V usage is TRBV3-1 and J usage is TRBJ2-2, with 10 bases identical to TRBD2. The CDR3 is 16 residues long. Germline CDR1 and CDR2: LGHDT and YNNKEL (reference sequence). J gave up 0 bases and V 6 bases, and 4 bases lay outside the gene matches. In DNA form, the CDR3 reads TGTGCCAGCAGTGGTACTAGCGGGGCGAACACCGGGGAGCTGTTTTTT. It specifies CASSGTSGANTGELFF.

This clonotype was recorded a few times. The V and J genes are TRBV2 and TRBJ2-7, with D maybe TRBD2 (5 bases). Germline V gene sequence: CDR1 SNHLY, CDR2 FYNNEI. V lost 1 base and J 3 bases, leaving 10 bases between the germline ends. The CDR3 runs 14 residues. The CDR3 DNA is TGTGCCAGCAGTGAAGGGCGGGCGGGCTACGAGCAGTACTTC. Encoded protein: CASSEGRAGYEQYF.

In this sample, this clonotype turned up many times. This chain uses TRBV7-9 with TRBJ2-1; TRBD2 matches at 14 bases. The CDR3 has 19 residues. CDR1 SEHNR and CDR2 FQNEAQ come from the germline V gene (reference sequence). Unmatched junction bases numbered 17, after V lost 5 bases and J lost 8 bases. The CDR3 DNA is TGTGCCAGCAGCCCGGGGCTAGGGACTAGCGGGAGATTACGGGATGAGCAGTTCTTC. This sequence encodes CASSPGLGTSGRLRDEQFF.

This clonotype was seen ten or more times. The chain joins TRBV7-9 to TRBJ2-5; TRBD2 matches at 14 bases. Germline CDR1 and CDR2: SEHNR and FQNEAQ (reference sequence). The CDR3 totals 15 residues. V shed 6 bases, J shed 5 bases, and the junction held 5 bases outside the gene matches. The CDR3, as DNA: TGTGCCAGCAGTATGGGACTAGCGGGAGCGGAGACCCAGTACTTC. It translates to CASSMGLAGAETQYF.

This clonotype has a count of ten or more. The chain carries TRBV5-1 and TRBJ2-7; 7 bases fit TRBD2. This CDR3 has 14 amino acids. Germline-derived CDR1 and CDR2 are SGHRS and YFSETQ. V trimming: 3 bases; J trimming: 2 bases; junction bases outside the gene matches: 5. The CDR3 spells CASSWRSGAYEQYF. As DNA, the CDR3 is TGCGCCAGCAGCTGGAGAAGCGGGGCCTACGAGCAGTACTTC.

This clonotype was detected many times. The chain uses TRBV28 and TRBJ1-2; 7 bases agree with TRBD1. This CDR3 region has 14 residues. V trimming: 7 bases; J trimming: 4 bases; junction bases outside the gene matches: 9. Germline CDR1 reads MDHEN; CDR2 reads SYDVKM. CDR3: CASTQDRRTYGYTF. In nucleotides, the CDR3 is TGTGCCAGCACCCAGGACAGGAGGACCTATGGCTACACCTTC.

This clonotype was seen a few times. The chain recombines TRBV25-1 with TRBJ2-7; 10 nucleotides line up with TRBD1. The V gene end was trimmed by 5 bases and the J gene end by 5 bases; junction bases not matched to a gene: 6. The CDR3 length is 14 residues. Germline V gene data show CDR1 as MGHDK and CDR2 as SYGVNS. In DNA, the CDR3 is TGTGCCAGCAGTTGGGGACAGGGGTCCCACGAGCAGTACTTC. This translates into CASSWGQGSHEQYF.